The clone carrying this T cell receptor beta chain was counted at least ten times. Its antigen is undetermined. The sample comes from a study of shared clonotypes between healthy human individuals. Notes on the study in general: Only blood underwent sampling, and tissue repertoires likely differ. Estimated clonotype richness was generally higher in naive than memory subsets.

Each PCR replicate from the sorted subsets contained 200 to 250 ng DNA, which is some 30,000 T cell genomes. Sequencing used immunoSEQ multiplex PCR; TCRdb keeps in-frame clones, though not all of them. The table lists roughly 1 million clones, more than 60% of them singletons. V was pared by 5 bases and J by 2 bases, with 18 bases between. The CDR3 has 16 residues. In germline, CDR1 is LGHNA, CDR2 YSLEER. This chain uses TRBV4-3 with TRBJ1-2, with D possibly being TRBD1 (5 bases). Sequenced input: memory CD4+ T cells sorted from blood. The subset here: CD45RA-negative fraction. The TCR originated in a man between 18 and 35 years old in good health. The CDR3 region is CASSGVEGQTNYGYTF. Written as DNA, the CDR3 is TGCGCCAGCAGCGGGGTAGAAGGACAAACGAACTATGGCTACACCTTC.